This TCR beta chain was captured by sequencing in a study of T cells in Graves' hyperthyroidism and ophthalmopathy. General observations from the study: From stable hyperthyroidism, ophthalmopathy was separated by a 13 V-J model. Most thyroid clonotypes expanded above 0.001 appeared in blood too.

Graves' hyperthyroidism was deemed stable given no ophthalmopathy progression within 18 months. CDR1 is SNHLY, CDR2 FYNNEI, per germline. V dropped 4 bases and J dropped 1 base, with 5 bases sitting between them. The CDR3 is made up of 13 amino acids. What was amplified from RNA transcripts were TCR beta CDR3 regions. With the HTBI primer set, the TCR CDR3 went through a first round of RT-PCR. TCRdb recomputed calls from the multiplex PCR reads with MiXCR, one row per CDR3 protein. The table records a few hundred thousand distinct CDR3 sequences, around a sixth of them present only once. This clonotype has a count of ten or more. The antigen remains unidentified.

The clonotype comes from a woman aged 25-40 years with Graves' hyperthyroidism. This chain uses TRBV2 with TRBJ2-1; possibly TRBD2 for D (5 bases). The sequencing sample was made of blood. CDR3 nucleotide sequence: TGTGCCAGCAGTGCGGGGTCCTACAATGAGCAGTTCTTC. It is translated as CASSAGSYNEQFF.